The present T cell receptor (beta chain) was sequenced within a study of spatial heterogeneity in lung cancer. Study background: Each time, sequencing found more beta-chain sequences than alpha-chain sequences. Notes on the study in general: Tumor mutation count correlated with how many alpha and beta TCRs expanded intratumorally.

Time point given: sample taken at primary tumor resection. Whole RNA was taken from tumor, nontumor lung or frozen PBMC; it was then sequenced unsorted. This clonotype showed up many times. Its antigen is still unknown. The CDR3 loop spans 16 amino acids. In germline, CDR1 is SGHRS, CDR2 YFSETQ. With 0 bases removed from V and 0 bases from J, the gap between germline ends came to 7 bases. Unique molecular identifiers tagged every individual TCR cDNA molecule. TCRdb recomputed calls from the 5' RACE reads with MiXCR, one row per CDR3 protein. The sample has 15,000 to 20,000 distinct CDR3 sequences, 6.2% seen once.

This sequence joins TRBV5-1 and TRBJ2-6, with unresolved D. This material consisted of lung tumor tissue, taken at surgery. The sequence was collected from a male donor with early-stage non-small cell lung cancer. The CDR3 bases are TGCGCCAGCAGCTTGGACTTAACCTCTGGGGCCAACGTCCTGACTTTC. This translates into CASSLDLTSGANVLTF. Full variable domain (rest looked up from reference TRBV5-1 and TRBJ2-6): KAGVTQTPRYLIKTRGQQVTLSCSPISGHRSVSWYQQTPGQGLQFLFEYFSETQRNKGNFPGRFSGRQFSNSRSEMNVSTLELGDSALYLCASSLDLTSGANVLTFGAGSRLTVL.